The 7 T cell receptor beta chains below all came from one sample that was sequenced in a study of cytomegalovirus exposure and HLA in healthy donors. PCR was performed using 60 Vbeta and 13 Jbeta primers. TCRdb keeps only in-frame clones here, not all; method: immunoSEQ multiplex PCR. This repertoire shows some 140,000 clones, around 84% found once; its top ten account for roughly 5.9%. Sequenced: PBMCs. The receptor set was obtained from a middle-aged woman in good health and CMV-seropositive.

This chain connects TRBV5-1 to TRBJ2-3; the match to TRBD2 covers 9 bases. Germline lookup yields CDR1 SGHRS and CDR2 YFSETQ. The CDR3 consists of 18 residues. The trim removed 4 bases at V and 4 bases at J, leaving 16 bases unmatched. DNA of the CDR3: TGCGCCAGCAGCCCCCGGCCCCTTAGCGGGAGTGGGTCAGATACGCAGTATTTT. This gives the protein CASSPRPLSGSGSDTQYF. Together with reference TRBV5-1 and TRBJ2-3, the CDR3 gives the full variable domain: KAGVTQTPRYLIKTRGQQVTLSCSPISGHRSVSWYQQTPGQGLQFLFEYFSETQRNKGNFPGRFSGRQFSNSRSEMNVSTLELGDSALYLCASSPRPLSGSGSDTQYFGPGTRLTVL.

The chain carries TRBV2 and TRBJ1-2; 9 nucleotides align to TRBD1. Germline V lookup: CDR1 SNHLY, CDR2 FYNNEI. J was trimmed by 8 bases and V by 2 bases; bases with no gene match: 3. This CDR3 comprises 13 residues. The CDR3 DNA reads TGTGCCAGCAGTGAAAACAGGGGGCCCGGCTACACCTTC. Translating gives CASSENRGPGYTF.

V and J are TRBV27 and TRBJ1-6; D may be TRBD1 (6 bases). Germline V gives CDR1 MNHEY, CDR2 SMNVEV (reference sequence). V was trimmed by 2 bases and J by 8 bases, leaving 13 bases between them. This CDR3 has 15 amino acids. As DNA, the CDR3 is TGTGCCAGCAGTTTAGGCCCGACAGGCGATTCACCCCTCCACTTT. Its translation is CASSLGPTGDSPLHF.

The genes are TRBV5-1 and TRBJ1-1, with D maybe TRBD1 (5 bases). Germline CDR1 reads SGHRS; CDR2 reads YFSETQ. The CDR3 covers 13 residues. The germline V and J ends were trimmed by 4 bases and 8 bases, with 15 bases remaining between them. The CDR3 coding sequence is TGCGCCAGCAGCCGCTCGGCGACAGCCGAAGCTTTCTTT. As protein: CASSRSATAEAFF.

The table lists this clone with a count of one. V gene TRBV5-1 combines with J gene TRBJ1-2; the match to TRBD1 covers 9 bases. The CDR3 covers 15 residues. Trimming cost V 4 bases and J 0 bases; bases outside gene matches: 4. Germline V gene sequence: CDR1 SGHRS, CDR2 YFSETQ. CDR3 DNA: TGCGCCAGCAGCCCGGACAGGGGAGCTAACTATGGCTACACCTTC. Amino acid sequence: CASSPDRGANYGYTF.

The chain has TRBV5-4 and TRBJ1-3; a possible D gene is TRBD1 (6 bases). Germline V gives CDR1 SGHNT, CDR2 YYREEE (reference sequence). Trimming stripped 4 bases from V and 9 bases from J, with 23 bases between. The CDR3 spans 16 residues. The DNA of the CDR3 is TGTGCCAGCAGCACATCCGGGACAAGACTTAGTGGCACCATATATTTT. Residues: CASSTSGTRLSGTIYF.

V usage is TRBV21-1 and J usage is TRBJ2-7; the table's TRBD1 call for D was not verified on the DNA. TRBV21-1 is labeled a pseudogene. This CDR3 is 15 amino acids long. The CDR3 nucleotides are TGTGCCAGCAGCAAAAAGAGGGACAGGGGCTACGAGCAGTACTTC. Residues: CASSKKRDRGYEQYF.